This passage covers 14 T cell receptor beta chains from one sample sequenced in a study of blood T cell repertoires in COVID-19. The data were produced by immunoSEQ multiplex PCR, yet TCRdb's version contains in-frame clones alone and is incomplete. This sample has about 250,000 clones, with about 86% found just once. The specimen sequenced was peripheral blood. The receptors here all came from an elderly man with acute or convalescent COVID-19.

The CDR3 sequence: CASSLPSGSSGELFF. The CDR3 bases are TGTGCCAGCAGTTTACCTAGCGGGAGTTCCGGGGAGCTGTTTTTT. This chain joins TRBV28 and TRBJ2-2, with 10 nucleotides matching TRBD2. This CDR3 spans 15 amino acids. Germline V gives CDR1 MDHEN, CDR2 SYDVKM. Trimming at V came to 2 bases and at J to 6 bases, leaving 3 bases not matched to a gene.

The rearrangement uses TRBV9 and TRBJ1-4, with a possible D match to TRBD1 (6 bases). The V end lost 5 bases, the J end lost 0 bases, and 14 bases lay between the germline ends. Per the germline V gene, CDR1 is SGDLS and CDR2 is YYNGEE. The CDR3 runs 16 residues. This CDR3 is CASSRTGQSTNEKLFF. The CDR3 DNA follows: TGTGCCAGCAGTCGTACAGGACAGTCAACTAATGAAAAACTGTTTTTT.

The V and J genes are TRBV27 and TRBJ1-3; D may be TRBD1 (6 bases). Trimming removed 3 bases at V and 0 bases at J, with 12 bases between. The CDR3 has 16 amino acids. The germline CDR1 and CDR2 sequences are MNHEY and SMNVEV (reference sequence). CDR3 region: CASSLGTPASGNTIYF. As DNA, the CDR3 is TGTGCCAGCAGTTTGGGGACACCAGCCTCTGGAAACACCATATATTTT.

The V call is TRBV6-5, the J call TRBJ1-6; 7 bases are shared with TRBD1. The CDR3 loop spans 14 amino acids. The V and J ends lost 10 bases and 5 bases, in that order; junction bases with no gene match: 8. Germline lookup yields CDR1 MNHEY and CDR2 SVGAGI. CDR3 DNA sequence: TGTGCCATTACAGGGGATCGCGATAATTCACCCCTCCACTTT. This encodes CAITGDRDNSPLHF.

The chain is built from TRBV5-1 and TRBJ2-1; 12 bases match TRBD2. Germline CDR1 SGHRS, CDR2 YFSETQ. Trimming at V came to 5 bases and at J to 5 bases, leaving 20 bases not matched to a gene. The CDR3 loop spans 20 amino acids. CDR3 protein: CASRLTIRLAGASRDNEQFF. CDR3 DNA sequence: TGCGCCAGCAGACTGACGATTCGACTAGCGGGGGCCTCCAGGGACAATGAGCAGTTCTTC.

This clone showed up just once. This sample also contains other DNA sequences that code for the same CDR3. The chain combines TRBV7-2 with TRBJ2-5; weak D call: TRBD1 (6 bases). This CDR3 has 13 residues. Germline lookup yields CDR1 SGHTA and CDR2 FQGNSA. V was pared by 3 bases and J by 2 bases, with 7 bases between. In nucleotides, the CDR3 is TGTGCCAGCAGCTTTGGACAGCAAGAGACCCAGTACTTC. It specifies CASSFGQQETQYF.

The rearrangement links TRBV7-2 to TRBJ2-2, with TRBD2 identical over 9 bases. The CDR3 consists of 16 residues. V lost 6 bases and J lost 6; bases outside the gene matches: 11. In germline, CDR1 is SGHTA, CDR2 FQGNSA. Here the CDR3 DNA reads TGTGCCAGCAGTCCGGCCGCGGCGGGAGGGGCCGGGGAGCTGTTTTTT. Its translation is CASSPAAAGGAGELFF.

The chain links TRBV7-2 to TRBJ1-6; weak D call: TRBD1 (5 bases). The length of the CDR3 is 16 residues. V lost 5 bases and J 7 bases, leaving 18 bases between the germline ends. Germline V gene lookup returns CDR1 SGHTA and CDR2 FQGNSA. DNA of the CDR3: TGTGCCAGCAGCCCGAGTGGCAGGGTCGAGAATTCACCCCTCCACTTT. It is translated as CASSPSGRVENSPLHF.

The chain couples TRBV11-3 to TRBJ2-5; 12 nucleotides align to TRBD2. Germline CDR1 reads SGHNT; CDR2 reads YENEEA. The J segment lost 4 bases and the V segment lost 3 bases, leaving 6 bases of the junction unmatched. The CDR3 loop spans 16 amino acids. DNA of the CDR3: TGTGCCAGCAGCTTCGGGCTAGCGGGAGGGCCAGAGACCCAGTACTTC. Translation gives CASSFGLAGGPETQYF.

The V and J genes are TRBV19 and TRBJ2-2; 8 nucleotides align to TRBD1. The trim removed 7 bases at V and 5 bases at J, leaving 6 bases unmatched. Germline assignment: CDR1 LNHDA and CDR2 SQIVND (reference sequence). This CDR3 contains 14 residues. The CDR3, as DNA: TGTGCCAGTATCCAGGACAGGGATACCGGGGAGCTGTTTTTT. Its translation: CASIQDRDTGELFF.

This chain connects TRBV9 to TRBJ1-6, with 9 bases identical to TRBD1. Losses at the gene ends were 4 bases for V and 7 bases for J; bases not matched to a gene: 6. CDR3 size: 15 residues. Germline-derived CDR1 and CDR2 are SGDLS and YYNGEE. The CDR3 coding sequence is TGTGCCAGCAGCTCCGGGACAGGGACCAATTCACCCCTCCACTTT. This translates into CASSSGTGTNSPLHF.

V gene TRBV11-2 combines with J gene TRBJ2-7, with D hard to call. This CDR3 is built from 15 residues. V dropped 2 bases and J dropped 2 bases, with 13 bases sitting between them. Germline assignment: CDR1 SGHAT and CDR2 FQNNGV. The CDR3 loop reads CASSLQSAGTYEQYF. DNA of the CDR3: TGTGCCAGCAGCTTACAATCTGCAGGCACCTACGAGCAGTACTTC.

This clone was observed a handful of times. V gene TRBV7-3 combines with J gene TRBJ2-5; D may be TRBD1 (6 bases). Trimming removed 2 bases from V and 4 bases from J, with 11 bases in between. CDR1 and CDR2 (germline): SGHTA, FQGTGA. The CDR3 contains 14 residues. CDR3 bases: TGTGCCAGCAGCTTACACCAGGGGTTAGAGACCCAGTACTTC. It codes for CASSLHQGLETQYF.

The rearrangement joins TRBV6-5 to TRBJ1-2; 9 bases match TRBD1. V lost 5 bases to trimming and J lost 5 bases; unmatched junction nucleotides: 6. The CDR3 extends over 14 amino acids. Per the germline V gene, CDR1 is MNHEY and CDR2 is SVGAGI. For the CDR3, the DNA is TGTGCCAGCAGTACAACAGGGGGCGGGTATGGCTACACCTTC. It encodes CASSTTGGGYGYTF.